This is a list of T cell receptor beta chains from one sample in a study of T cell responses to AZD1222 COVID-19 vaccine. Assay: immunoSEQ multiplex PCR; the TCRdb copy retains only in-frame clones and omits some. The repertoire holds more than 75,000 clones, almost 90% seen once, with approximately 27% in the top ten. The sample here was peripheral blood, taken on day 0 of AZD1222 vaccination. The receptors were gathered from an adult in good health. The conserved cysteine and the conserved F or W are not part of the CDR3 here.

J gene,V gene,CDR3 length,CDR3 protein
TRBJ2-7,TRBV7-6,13,ASSLGEDRAREQY
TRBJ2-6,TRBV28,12,ASSSGAGANVLT
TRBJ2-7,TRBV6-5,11,ASSYSKTYEQY
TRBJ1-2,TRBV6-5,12,ASTSGDSRYGYT
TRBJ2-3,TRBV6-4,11,ASSASSTDTQY
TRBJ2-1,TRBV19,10,ASRNPGNEQF
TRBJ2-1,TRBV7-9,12,ASSPTSGKAEQF
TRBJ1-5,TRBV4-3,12,ASSQAWSNQPQH
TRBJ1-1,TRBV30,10,AWSDRNTEAF
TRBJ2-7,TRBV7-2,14,ASSLNPEIRYYEQY
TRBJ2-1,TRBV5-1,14,ASSRTGTSSYNEQF
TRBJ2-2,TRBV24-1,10,ATSDLGGELF
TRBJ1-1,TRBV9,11,ASSDPRGSEAF
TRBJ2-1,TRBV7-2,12,ASSLGIGVGKQF
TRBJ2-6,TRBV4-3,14,ASSQDRIGGANVLT